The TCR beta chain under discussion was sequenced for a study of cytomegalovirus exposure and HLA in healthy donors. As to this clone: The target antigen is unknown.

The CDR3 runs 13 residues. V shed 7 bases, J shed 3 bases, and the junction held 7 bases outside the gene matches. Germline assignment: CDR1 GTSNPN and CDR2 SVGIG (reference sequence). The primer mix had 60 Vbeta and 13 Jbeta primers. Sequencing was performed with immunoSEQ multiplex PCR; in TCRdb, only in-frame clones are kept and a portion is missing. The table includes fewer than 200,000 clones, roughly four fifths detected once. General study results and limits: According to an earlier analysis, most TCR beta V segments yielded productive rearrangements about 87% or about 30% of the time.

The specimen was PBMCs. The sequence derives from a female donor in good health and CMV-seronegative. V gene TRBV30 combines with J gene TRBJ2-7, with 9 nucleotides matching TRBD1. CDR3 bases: TGTGCCTCTTCCGGGACAGGGTACTACGAGCAGTACTTC. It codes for CASSGTGYYEQYF. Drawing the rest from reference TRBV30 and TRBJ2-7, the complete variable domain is SQTIHQWPATLVQPVGSPLSLECTVEGTSNPNLYWYRQAAGRGLQLLFYSVGIGQISSEVPQNLSASRPQDRQFILSSKKLLLSDSGFYLCASSGTGYYEQYFGPGTRLTVT.